The clone carrying this T cell receptor beta chain showed up just once. This sample was taken from a study of blood T cell repertoires in COVID-19. The overall study: Researchers got acute and convalescent COVID-19 samples from the United States, Italy and Spain. PBMCs, B-cell-depleted T cells, or T cells provided the cDNA or gDNA that made up the material.

Losses at the gene ends were 5 bases for V and 7 bases for J; bases not matched to a gene: 2. The germline CDR1 and CDR2 sequences are MNHEY and SMNVEV (reference sequence). This CDR3 is 12 amino acids long. Participant ages covered roughly 18 to 89 years across 24 US areas. Participant reports of clinical history set cohort assignment. Method: immunoSEQ multiplex PCR; TCRdb's copy keeps in-frame clones and lacks some. In the table there are about 270,000 clones, approximately 88% of which are singletons. The gene calls are TRBV27 and TRBJ1-5, with TRBD1 matching 7 bases. This TCR derives from a woman aged 40-49 years with acute COVID-19. The sample was PBMCs or T cells enriched from blood (not recorded which). CDR3 DNA: TGTGCCAGCAGTACAGGGGAACAGCCCCAGCATTTT. Amino acids: CASSTGEQPQHF.